The clone carrying this T cell receptor beta chain showed up just a few times. Antigen unknown. The CDR3 length is 16 residues. The V and J ends lost 0 bases and 4 bases respectively, with 15 bases between them. Germline values: CDR1 DFQATT, CDR2 SNEGSKA (reference sequence). These data come from a study of identical twins. Whole-study results and caveats: Surplus twin overlap in beta out-of-frame sequences was less pronounced.

TCRdb fed the 5' RACE reads into MiXCR, producing one record per CDR3 protein. The data show some 630,000 distinct CDR3 sequences, with around 7.5% seen just once and 1.6% held by the top ten. These same records also appear under a second study, on yellow fever vaccine responses in identical twins.

Sequenced input: PBMCs. The sequence was collected from a young woman in good health. V gene TRBV20-1 combines with J gene TRBJ1-4; D remains unclear. The CDR3 spells CSARDPGGPNNEKLFF. For the CDR3, the DNA is TGCAGTGCTAGAGATCCGGGAGGCCCCAATAATGAAAAACTGTTTTTT.